This TCR beta chain was captured in a study of cytomegalovirus exposure and HLA in healthy donors. The CDR3 runs 15 residues. In germline, CDR1 is MNHNS, CDR2 SASEGT. Trimming removed 2 bases at V and 8 bases at J, with 16 bases between. Amplification used 60 Vbeta primers and 13 Jbeta primers. The repertoire was sequenced with immunoSEQ multiplex PCR; TCRdb's copy has only in-frame clones and lacks some. The sample has more than 150,000 clones; 77% are singletons. The sequenced material came from PBMCs. This chain joins TRBV6-1 and TRBJ2-4; TRBD2 might be the D (7 bases). The sequence derives from a man aged 18 to 35 in good health and CMV-seronegative. The CDR3 sequence: CASSEFGGGRDIQYF. The CDR3, as DNA: TGTGCCAGCAGTGAATTTGGAGGGGGGAGGGACATTCAGTACTTC.